This is a list of T cell receptor beta chains from one sample in a study of blood T cell repertoires in COVID-19. This table comes from immunoSEQ multiplex PCR, and its TCRdb copy is limited to in-frame clones, with some not included. The table has 200,000 to 300,000 clones, 86% seen once; the top ten hold about 9.2%. Sequenced sample: peripheral blood. Source of these receptors: a man in his forties who had recovered from COVID-19. The CDR3 runs from the conserved cysteine through the conserved F or W.

V gene: TRBV6-5
CDR3 protein: CASSTGGLRNQPQHF

V gene: TRBV6-5
CDR3 protein: CASSPPGNGELFF

V gene: TRBV5-1
CDR3 protein: CASFPGSNTGELFF

V gene: TRBV29-1
CDR3 protein: CSVARGRGPDTQYF

V gene: TRBV30
CDR3 protein: CAWRPTGLTNEKLFF

V gene: TRBV29-1
CDR3 protein: CSASDRVLHEQYF

V gene: TRBV10-3
CDR3 protein: CAISDWGQGWYEQYF

V gene: TRBV5-4
CDR3 protein: CASSSPDRVNSPLHF

V gene: TRBV6-2/TRBV6-3
CDR3 protein: CASSNDRGRETQYF

V gene: TRBV6-6
CDR3 protein: CASSWGVRLNQPQHF

V gene: TRBV7-9
CDR3 protein: CASSRQGRTEAFF

V gene: TRBV5-6
CDR3 protein: CASSFFTGSNTEAFF

V gene: TRBV7-6
CDR3 protein: CASSLDSRTSGGNEQFF

V gene: TRBV5-1
CDR3 protein: CASRASGLISYEQYF

V gene: TRBV23-1
CDR3 protein: CASSQKTVGQGLQETQYF